Presented here are 24 T cell receptor beta chains from one specimen sequenced in a study of tumor-infiltrating lymphocytes in localized non-small cell lung cancer. Repertoires were generated with immunoSEQ multiplex PCR, while TCRdb's copy carries only in-frame clones and drops some. The sample records 25,000 to 30,000 clones, 70% to 90% being singletons. The sequencing sample was made of lung tumor tissue. Receptor source: a human donor with non-small cell lung cancer.

The sample holds a few counts of this clone. J is TRBJ1-2 and V is TRBV28; D possibly corresponds to TRBD1 (5 bases). This CDR3 region has 13 residues. Trimming cost V 5 bases and J 4 bases, with 11 bases left between them. The V gene's germline CDR1 is MDHEN and CDR2 SYDVKM. The CDR3 DNA reads as TGTGCCAGCAGTGTAGGGACCGGCTATGGCTACACCTTC. Amino acid sequence: CASSVGTGYGYTF.

This sequence joins TRBV4-1 and TRBJ2-2; TRBD2 agrees at 9 bases. The CDR3 has 16 amino acids. Trimming at V came to 2 bases and at J to 1 base, leaving 2 bases not matched to a gene. Germline V gives CDR1 MGHRA, CDR2 YSYEKL. CDR3 protein: CASSQPSGENTGELFF. The CDR3 DNA reads TGCGCCAGCAGCCAACCTAGCGGGGAGAACACCGGGGAGCTGTTTTTT.

This clone was picked up one time. This chain connects TRBV7-2 to TRBJ1-2, with TRBD1 matching over 12 bases. The J segment lost 8 bases and the V segment lost 2 bases, leaving 12 bases of the junction unmatched. The CDR3 is made up of 17 amino acids. From germline, CDR1 is SGHTA and CDR2 FQGNSA. This CDR3 reads CASSLRATGQGAGGYTF. Here the CDR3 DNA reads TGTGCCAGCAGCTTACGGGCCACGGGACAGGGGGCTGGCGGCTACACCTTC.

This chain connects TRBV5-1 to TRBJ1-5; D gene unclear. Germline CDR1 reads SGHRS; CDR2 reads YFSETQ. Trimming removed 0 bases at V and 4 bases at J, with 5 bases between. The CDR3 is 13 residues long. CDR3 loop: CASSLGPNQPQHF. The CDR3 region has the DNA TGCGCCAGCAGCTTGGGGCCAAATCAGCCCCAGCATTTT.

This rearrangement joins TRBV7-2 to TRBJ1-6, with D perhaps matching TRBD1 (6 bases). V shed 1 base and J shed 0 bases, with 16 bases lying between them. The germline gives CDR1 SGHTA, CDR2 FQGNSA. The CDR3 extends over 19 amino acids. CDR3 amino acids: CASSLVAPGQSSYNSPLHF. CDR3 nucleotides: TGTGCCAGCAGCTTAGTTGCCCCGGGACAAAGCTCCTATAATTCACCCCTCCACTTT.

Here the CDR3 reads CASSRAEGGYEQYF. The CDR3 DNA sequence: TGTGCCAGTAGTCGGGCTGAGGGGGGCTACGAGCAGTACTTC. V gene TRBV19 combines with J gene TRBJ2-7, with D possibly being TRBD1 or TRBD2 (6 bases each). The germline gives CDR1 LNHDA, CDR2 SQIVND (reference sequence). This CDR3 spans 14 amino acids. V gave up 5 bases and J gave up 3 bases, with 14 bases separating them.

The chain joins TRBV7-3 to TRBJ2-2; D unresolved. Germline assignment: CDR1 SGHTA and CDR2 FQGTGA. V lost 4 bases, J lost 5 bases, and 5 bases lay in between. The CDR3 loop spans 12 amino acids. The CDR3 nucleotides read TGTGCCAGCAGCTCTCGTACCGGGGAGCTGTTTTTT. This translates into CASSSRTGELFF.

The gene calls are TRBV6-6 and TRBJ2-1; D is unresolved. The CDR3 totals 10 residues. V was shortened by 2 bases and J by 10 bases, with 3 bases between the two germline ends. CDR1 is MNHNY, CDR2 SVGAGI, per germline (reference sequence). CDR3: CASSYGEQFF. CDR3 DNA sequence: TGTGCCAGCAGTTACGGGGAGCAGTTCTTC.

This clone was counted between two and nine times. The rearrangement joins TRBV2 to TRBJ2-1; the match to TRBD1 covers 11 bases. The CDR3 has 15 amino acids. Germline V CDR1 and CDR2: SNHLY, FYNNEI. V gave up 1 base and J gave up 8 bases; unmatched junction bases: 4. The CDR3 reads CASSEGGQGAHEQFF. The CDR3 coding sequence is TGTGCCAGCAGTGAAGGCGGACAGGGGGCCCATGAGCAGTTCTTC.

The J gene is TRBJ2-7, the V gene TRBV29-1; 7 positions agree with TRBD2. The V gene end was trimmed by 5 bases and the J gene end by 0 bases; junction bases not matched to a gene: 7. Germline CDR1 SQVTM, CDR2 ANQGSEA. This CDR3 comprises 14 residues. The CDR3 is CSVLWGGSSYEQYF. CDR3 nucleotides: TGCAGCGTTCTTTGGGGGGGGAGCTCCTACGAGCAGTACTTC.

The chain has TRBV5-1 and TRBJ1-2; TRBD1 might be the D (6 bases). V lost 1 base to trimming and J lost 4 bases, with 11 bases between them. CDR1 is SGHRS, CDR2 YFSETQ, per germline. The CDR3 sequence is 14 residues long. The chain's CDR3 is CASSLQQGRYGYTF. The CDR3 nucleotides read TGCGCCAGCAGCTTGCAACAGGGACGCTATGGCTACACCTTC.

The chain joins TRBV29-1 to TRBJ1-5, with a possible D match to TRBD1 (5 bases). The V and J ends lost 6 bases and 6 bases respectively, with 12 bases between them. In germline, CDR1 is SQVTM, CDR2 ANQGSEA. The CDR3 has 12 residues. CDR3 residues: CSVGGHSQPQHF. CDR3 sequence (DNA): TGCAGCGTCGGTGGACACTCTCAGCCCCAGCATTTT.

This clone was picked up a small number of times. The J gene is TRBJ2-3, the V gene TRBV19; D is possibly TRBD1 or TRBD2 (5 bases each). This CDR3 has 13 residues. The V end was cut by 8 bases, the J end by 7 bases, with 16 bases between. The germline CDR1 and CDR2 sequences are LNHDA and SQIVND (reference sequence). The CDR3: CASYGEGVYTQYF. In DNA form, the CDR3 reads TGTGCCAGTTACGGGGAAGGGGTGTATACGCAGTATTTT.

The chain employs TRBV7-9 and TRBJ2-7, with D maybe TRBD2 (6 bases). Germline assignment: CDR1 SEHNR and CDR2 FQNEAQ (reference sequence). The CDR3 loop spans 14 amino acids. With 11 bases removed from V and 2 bases from J, the gap between germline ends came to 19 bases. This CDR3 reads CAGSEGSPTYEQYF. As DNA, the CDR3 is TGTGCCGGATCGGAGGGGTCCCCGACCTACGAGCAGTACTTC.

A single count supports this clone. The V and J genes are TRBV5-1 and TRBJ1-2; D call uncertain. CDR3 length: 12 residues. In germline, CDR1 is SGHRS, CDR2 YFSETQ. Trimming shortened V by 3 bases and J by 6 bases, and 9 bases separated the two germline ends. CDR3 in amino acids: CASSSGLHGYTF. CDR3 sequence (DNA): TGCGCCAGCAGCTCTGGACTGCATGGCTACACCTTC.

This sequence joins TRBV20-1 and TRBJ2-1, with no clear D. This CDR3 is 11 amino acids long. Trimming cost V 0 bases and J 8 bases, with 5 bases left between them. The germline gives CDR1 DFQATT, CDR2 SNEGSKA (reference sequence). For the CDR3, the DNA is TGCAGTGCTAGAGATTGGCATGAGCAGTTCTTC. Protein product: CSARDWHEQFF.

The rearrangement uses TRBV29-1 and TRBJ2-3; D possibly uses TRBD1 or TRBD2 (5 bases each). CDR1 and CDR2 from the germline V gene are SQVTM and ANQGSEA. The CDR3 spans 13 residues. The CDR3 bases are TGCAGTTGGGGGACCATAAGCACAGATACGCAGTATTTT. Its protein is CSWGTISTDTQYF.

The rearrangement uses TRBV5-6 and TRBJ1-1; D remains unclear. The V gene lost 0 bases and the J gene lost 3 bases, with 9 bases spanning the gap. The CDR3 has 14 residues. Germline CDR1 and CDR2: SGHDT and YYEEEE. The CDR3 reads CASSLAGGDTEAFF. The CDR3 coding sequence is TGTGCCAGCAGCTTGGCGGGAGGCGACACTGAAGCTTTCTTT.

In this sample, this clone turned up once. CDR3 sequence reads: CASSPGPGAGELFF. The CDR3 region has the DNA TGTGCCAGCTCACCGGGACCCGGGGCAGGGGAGCTGTTTTTT. The chain uses TRBV18 and TRBJ2-2; the D call may be TRBD1 or TRBD2 (5 bases each). The germline V gene has CDR1 KGHSH and CDR2 LQKENI. The ends were cut back, 3 bases at V and 8 bases at J, with 13 bases in the middle. The CDR3 covers 14 residues.

The J gene is TRBJ2-3, the V gene TRBV2, with 8 bases that match TRBD2. The CDR3 runs 15 residues. The germline V gene encodes CDR1 SNHLY and CDR2 FYNNEI. Trimming took 10 bases from V and 3 from J; bases not matched to a gene: 12. The CDR3 reads CATHLQREITDTQYF. DNA for the CDR3: TGTGCCACCCACCTACAGCGGGAGATTACAGATACGCAGTATTTT. Looking up the rest from reference TRBV2 and TRBJ2-3 gives the full variable domain: EPEVTQTPSHQVTQMGQEVILRCVPISNHLYFYWYRQILGQKVEFLVSFYNNEISEKSEIFDDQFSVERPDGSNFTLKIRSTKLEDSAMYFCATHLQREITDTQYFGPGTRLTVL.

This clone occurred a few times. V usage is TRBV5-6 and J usage is TRBJ1-3; no clear D. Germline V gene lookup returns CDR1 SGHDT and CDR2 YYEEEE. The ends were cut back, 0 bases at V and 9 bases at J, with 10 bases in the middle. The CDR3 totals 13 residues. The CDR3 bases are TGTGCCAGCAGCTTGGTCGCCCCCAGCACCATATATTTT. Residues: CASSLVAPSTIYF.

The chain combines TRBV9 with TRBJ1-3; tentative D call: TRBD1 (6 bases). Germline CDR1 is SGDLS and CDR2 is YYNGEE. V lost 4 bases and J lost 0, with 11 bases in between. There are 15 residues in the CDR3. Here the CDR3 DNA reads TGTGCCAGCAGCCCAGGGGACAACTCTGGAAACACCATATATTTT. Residues: CASSPGDNSGNTIYF.

The chain couples TRBV6-6 to TRBJ2-1, with D unclear. The CDR3 has 10 amino acids. V was trimmed by 2 bases and J by 7 bases, leaving 0 bases between them. The germline V gene encodes CDR1 MNHNY and CDR2 SVGAGI (reference sequence). The DNA of the CDR3 is TGTGCCAGCAGTTACAATGAGCAGTTCTTC. Amino acids: CASSYNEQFF.

The chain has TRBV5-1 and TRBJ1-1, with 8 positions matching TRBD1. The germline CDR1 and CDR2 sequences are SGHRS and YFSETQ. The CDR3 is 16 amino acids. The trim removed 4 bases at V and 1 base at J, leaving 9 bases unmatched. The CDR3 loop is CASSGNRGSGNTEAFF. As DNA, the CDR3 is TGCGCCAGCAGCGGAAACAGGGGGTCCGGGAACACTGAAGCTTTCTTT.